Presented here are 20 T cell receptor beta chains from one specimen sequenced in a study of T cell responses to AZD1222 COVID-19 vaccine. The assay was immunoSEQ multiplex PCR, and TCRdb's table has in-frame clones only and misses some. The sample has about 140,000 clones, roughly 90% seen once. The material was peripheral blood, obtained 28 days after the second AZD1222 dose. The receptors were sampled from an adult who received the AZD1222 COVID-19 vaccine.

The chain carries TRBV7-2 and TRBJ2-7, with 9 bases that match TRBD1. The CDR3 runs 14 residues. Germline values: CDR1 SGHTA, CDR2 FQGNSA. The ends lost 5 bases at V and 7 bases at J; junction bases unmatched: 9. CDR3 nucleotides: TGTGCCAGCAGCCTACAGGGGGCTTCAGCGGAGCAGTACTTC. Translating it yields CASSLQGASAEQYF.

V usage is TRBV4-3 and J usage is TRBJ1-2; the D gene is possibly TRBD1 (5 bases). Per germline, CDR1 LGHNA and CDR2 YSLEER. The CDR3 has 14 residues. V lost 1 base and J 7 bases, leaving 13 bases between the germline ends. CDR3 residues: CASSQAEGRGGYTF. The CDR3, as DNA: TGCGCCAGCAGCCAAGCTGAAGGGAGGGGTGGCTACACCTTC.

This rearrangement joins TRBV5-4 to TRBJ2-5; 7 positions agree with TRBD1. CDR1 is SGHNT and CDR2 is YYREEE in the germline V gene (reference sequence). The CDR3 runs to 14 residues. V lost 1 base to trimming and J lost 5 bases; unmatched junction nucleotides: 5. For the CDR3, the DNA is TGTGCCAGCAGCTTGCTAGGGGGCAGTGAGACCCAGTACTTC. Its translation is CASSLLGGSETQYF.

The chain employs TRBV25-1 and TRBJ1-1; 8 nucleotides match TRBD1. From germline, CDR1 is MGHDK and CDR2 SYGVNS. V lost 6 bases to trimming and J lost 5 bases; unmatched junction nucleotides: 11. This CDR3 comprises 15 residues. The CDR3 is CASRDPGQGTTEAFF. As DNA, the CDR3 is TGTGCCAGCAGGGACCCAGGACAGGGAACAACTGAAGCTTTCTTT.

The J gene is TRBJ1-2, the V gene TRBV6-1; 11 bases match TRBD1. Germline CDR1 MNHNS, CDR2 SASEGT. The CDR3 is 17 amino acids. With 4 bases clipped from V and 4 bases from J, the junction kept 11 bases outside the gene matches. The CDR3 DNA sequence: TGTGCCAGCAGTGGGAACGGACAGGGGGCAAGTGGCTATGGCTACACCTTC. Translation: CASSGNGQGASGYGYTF.

The CDR3 nucleotides are TGTGCCAGCAGTAGGTGGGAGCAAGAGACCCAGTACTTC. This codes for CASSRWEQETQYF. V usage is TRBV6-5 and J usage is TRBJ2-5, with D possibly matching TRBD2 (5 bases). This CDR3 region has 13 residues. CDR1 and CDR2 (germline): MNHEY, SVGAGI. Between the trimmed V and J ends, which lost 5 bases and 2 bases, there was a span of 9 bases.

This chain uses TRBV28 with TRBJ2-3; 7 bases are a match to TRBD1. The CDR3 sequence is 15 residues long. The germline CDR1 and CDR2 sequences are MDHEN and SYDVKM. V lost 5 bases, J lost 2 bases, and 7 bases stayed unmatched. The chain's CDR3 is CASSPLGTATDTQYF. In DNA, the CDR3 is TGTGCCAGCAGTCCCCTCGGGACAGCCACAGATACGCAGTATTTT.

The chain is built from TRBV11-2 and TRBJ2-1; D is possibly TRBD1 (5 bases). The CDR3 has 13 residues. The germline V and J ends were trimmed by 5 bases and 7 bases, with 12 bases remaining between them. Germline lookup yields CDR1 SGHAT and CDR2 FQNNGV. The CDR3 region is CASSQSAGNEQFF. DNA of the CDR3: TGTGCCAGCAGCCAGAGCGCAGGGAATGAGCAGTTCTTC.

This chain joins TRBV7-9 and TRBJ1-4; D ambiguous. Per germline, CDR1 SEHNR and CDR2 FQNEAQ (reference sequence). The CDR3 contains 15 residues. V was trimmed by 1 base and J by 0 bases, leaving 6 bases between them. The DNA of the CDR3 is TGTGCCAGCAGCTTAGGGCAGCCAACTAATGAAAAACTGTTTTTT. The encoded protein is CASSLGQPTNEKLFF.

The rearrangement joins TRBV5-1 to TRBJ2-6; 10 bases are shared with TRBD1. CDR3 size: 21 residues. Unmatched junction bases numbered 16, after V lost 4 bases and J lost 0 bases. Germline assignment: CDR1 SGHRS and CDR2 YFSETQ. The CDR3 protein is CASSVHPAGTGVLSGANVLTF. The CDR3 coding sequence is TGCGCCAGCAGCGTCCACCCGGCGGGGACAGGGGTCCTCTCTGGGGCCAACGTCCTGACTTTC.

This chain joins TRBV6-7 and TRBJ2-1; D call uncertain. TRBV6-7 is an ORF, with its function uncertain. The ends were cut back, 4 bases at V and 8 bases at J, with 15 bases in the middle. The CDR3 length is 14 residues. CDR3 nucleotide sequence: TGTGCCAGCAGTTCCACGGCCGTAAGGTATGAGCAGTTCTTC. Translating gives CASSSTAVRYEQFF.

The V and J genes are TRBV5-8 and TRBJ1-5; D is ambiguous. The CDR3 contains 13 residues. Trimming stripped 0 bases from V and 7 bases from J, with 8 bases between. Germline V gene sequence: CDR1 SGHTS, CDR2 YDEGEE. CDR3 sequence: CASSLETGQPQHF. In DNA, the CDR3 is TGTGCCAGCAGCTTGGAGACGGGGCAGCCCCAGCATTTT.

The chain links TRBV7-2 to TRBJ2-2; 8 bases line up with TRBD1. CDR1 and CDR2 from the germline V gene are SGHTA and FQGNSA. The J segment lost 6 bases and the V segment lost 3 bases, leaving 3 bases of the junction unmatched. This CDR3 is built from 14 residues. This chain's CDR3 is CASSLTGVAGELFF. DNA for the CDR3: TGTGCCAGCAGCTTGACAGGGGTGGCCGGGGAGCTGTTTTTT.

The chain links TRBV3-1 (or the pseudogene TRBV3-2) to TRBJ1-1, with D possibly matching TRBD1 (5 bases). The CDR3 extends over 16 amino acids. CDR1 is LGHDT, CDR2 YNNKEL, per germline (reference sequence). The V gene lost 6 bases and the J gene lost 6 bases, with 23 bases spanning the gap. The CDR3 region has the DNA TGTGCCAGCAGTCCAACCTCGGGGCGAAACGGTGCTGAAGCTTTCTTT. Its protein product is CASSPTSGRNGAEAFF.

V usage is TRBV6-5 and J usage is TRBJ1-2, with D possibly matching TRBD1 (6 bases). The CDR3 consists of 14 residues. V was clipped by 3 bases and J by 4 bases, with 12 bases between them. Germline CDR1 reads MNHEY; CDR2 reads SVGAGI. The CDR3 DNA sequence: TGTGCCAGCAGTTATCCACAGGGTTTCTATGGCTACACCTTC. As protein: CASSYPQGFYGYTF.

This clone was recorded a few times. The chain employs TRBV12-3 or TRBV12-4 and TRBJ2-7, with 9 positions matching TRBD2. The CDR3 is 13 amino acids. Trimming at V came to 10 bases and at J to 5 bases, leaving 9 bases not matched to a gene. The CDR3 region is CAIQAGGVHEQYF. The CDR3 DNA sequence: TGTGCCATCCAAGCGGGAGGAGTTCACGAGCAGTACTTC.

This CDR3 is CASSLGRRVGAKNIQYF. CDR3 bases: TGTGCCAGCAGCTTAGGCCGCAGGGTCGGGGCCAAAAACATTCAGTACTTC. The rearrangement uses TRBV7-3 and TRBJ2-4; maybe TRBD1 (5 bases). There are 17 residues in the CDR3. Trimming took off 2 bases at V and 1 base at J, with 15 bases between the two ends. Germline CDR1 is SGHTA and CDR2 is FQGTGA. The full variable domain, with the rest looked up from reference TRBV7-3 and TRBJ2-4, is GAGVSQTPSNKVTEKGKYVELRCDPISGHTALYWYRQSLGQGPEFLIYFQGTGAADDSGLPNDRFFAVRPEGSVSTLKIQRTERGDSAVYLCASSLGRRVGAKNIQYFGAGTRLSVL.

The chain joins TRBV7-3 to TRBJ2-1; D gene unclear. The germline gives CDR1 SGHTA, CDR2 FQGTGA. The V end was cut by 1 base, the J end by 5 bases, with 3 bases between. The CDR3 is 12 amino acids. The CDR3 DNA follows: TGTGCCAGCAGCTTAATGGACAATGAGCAGTTCTTC. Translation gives CASSLMDNEQFF.

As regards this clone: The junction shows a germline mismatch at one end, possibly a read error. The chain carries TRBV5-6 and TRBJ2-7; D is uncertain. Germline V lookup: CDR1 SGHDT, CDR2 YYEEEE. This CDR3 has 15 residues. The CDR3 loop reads CASHYRFGLSTVGSF. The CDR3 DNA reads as TGTGCCAGCCACTACCGGTTTGGCCTCTCGACGGTCGGAAGCTTC.

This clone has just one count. This CDR3 is CASSYWGLAYNEQFF. In DNA form, the CDR3 reads TGTGCCAGCAGTTACTGGGGACTAGCCTACAATGAGCAGTTCTTC. The chain couples TRBV6-2 or TRBV6-3 to TRBJ2-1, with 8 bases fitting TRBD2. The CDR3 is 15 amino acids. With 1 base clipped from V and 2 bases from J, the junction kept 1 base outside the gene matches. CDR1 is MNHEY, CDR2 SVGEGT, per germline.